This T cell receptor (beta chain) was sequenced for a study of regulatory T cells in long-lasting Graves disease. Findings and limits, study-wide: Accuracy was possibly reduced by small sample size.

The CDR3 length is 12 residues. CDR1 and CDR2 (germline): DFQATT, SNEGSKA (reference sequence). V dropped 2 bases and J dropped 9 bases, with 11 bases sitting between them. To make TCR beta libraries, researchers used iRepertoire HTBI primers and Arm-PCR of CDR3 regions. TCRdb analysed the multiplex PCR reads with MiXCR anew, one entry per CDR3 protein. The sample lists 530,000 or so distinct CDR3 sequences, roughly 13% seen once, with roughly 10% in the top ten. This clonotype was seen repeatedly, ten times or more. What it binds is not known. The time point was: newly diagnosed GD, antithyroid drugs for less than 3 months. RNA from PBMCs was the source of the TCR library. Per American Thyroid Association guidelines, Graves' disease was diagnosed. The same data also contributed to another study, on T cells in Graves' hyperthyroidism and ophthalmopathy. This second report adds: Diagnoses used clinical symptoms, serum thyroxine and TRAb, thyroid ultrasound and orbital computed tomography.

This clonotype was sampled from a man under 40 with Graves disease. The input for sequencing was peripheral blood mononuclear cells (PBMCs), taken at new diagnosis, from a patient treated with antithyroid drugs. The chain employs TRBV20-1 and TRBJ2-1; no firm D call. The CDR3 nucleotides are TGCAGTGCTAGATCCCTCGATAGTGAGCAGTTCTTC. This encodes CSARSLDSEQFF.